The clone carrying this TCR beta chain was seen a handful of times. The antigen remains undetermined. The library came from three nested PCR rounds adapted from ARM-PCR protocols. TCRdb called the multiplex PCR reads again in MiXCR, with one record for every CDR3 protein. The sample shows 84,000 or so distinct CDR3 sequences, roughly three fifths of them seen only once. The sample is drawn from a study of tumor and adjacent non-tumor tissue in lung cancer. RNA was extracted from bulk tissue without any cell sorting. Study-wide results and limits: Tumor repertoires had a smaller top 100 clone share than normal lung.

The germline V and J ends were trimmed by 4 bases and 4 bases, with 12 bases remaining between them. CDR1 and CDR2 from the germline V gene are SGDLS and YYNGEE. The CDR3 has 14 residues. What was sequenced was lung tumor tissue. The receptor's source is a man between 65 and 85 years old with non-small cell lung cancer. The V call is TRBV9, the J call TRBJ2-1, with a weak D call TRBD2 (5 bases). The CDR3 protein is CASSYGGAYNEQFF. The CDR3 nucleotides read TGTGCCAGCAGCTACGGAGGAGCTTACAATGAGCAGTTCTTC.